This T cell receptor beta chain originates from a study of T cell responses to AZD1222 COVID-19 vaccine. Study-wide results and caveats: Donors were mostly white British, more females; clonal diversity possibly underestimated. Across the whole spike, CD4 TCRs peaked at regions 160-218 and 743-854. Spike-specific TCR repertoires showed rising breadth and depth after two AZD1222 doses. Nearly half of spike-specific TCRs reportedly target unmutated variant regions.

With 11 bases clipped from V and 3 bases from J, the junction kept 7 bases outside the gene matches. The CDR3 runs to 12 residues. The germline V gene has CDR1 MNHEY and CDR2 SVGAGI. In regard to this clone: The antigen remains undetermined.

Clones were read by immunoSEQ multiplex PCR, and TCRdb kept only the in-frame ones, dropping some. The repertoire consists of tens of thousands of clones, with about 90% occurring once and the leading ten covering roughly 5.5%. The sequence was obtained from an adult in good health. This chain joins TRBV6-5 and TRBJ2-7; 7 bases line up with TRBD2. The material was peripheral blood, obtained on day 0 of MenACWY control vaccination. The CDR3 DNA sequence: TGTGCCGGGGGGGACTTACTCTACGAGCAGTACTTC. Amino acids: CAGGDLLYEQYF.